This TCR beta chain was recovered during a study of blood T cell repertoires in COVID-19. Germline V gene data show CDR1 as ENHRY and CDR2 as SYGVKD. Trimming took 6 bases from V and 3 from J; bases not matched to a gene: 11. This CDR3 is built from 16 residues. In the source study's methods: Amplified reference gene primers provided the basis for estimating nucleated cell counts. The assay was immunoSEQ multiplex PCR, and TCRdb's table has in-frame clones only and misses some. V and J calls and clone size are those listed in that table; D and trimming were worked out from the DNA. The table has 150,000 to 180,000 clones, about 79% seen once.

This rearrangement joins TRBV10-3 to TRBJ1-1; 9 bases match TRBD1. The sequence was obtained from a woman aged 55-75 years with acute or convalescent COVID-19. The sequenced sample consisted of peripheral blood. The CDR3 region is CAIRDEQGAGDTEAFF. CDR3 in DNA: TGTGCCATCAGGGACGAACAGGGGGCAGGGGACACTGAAGCTTTCTTT.